These 13 T cell receptor beta chains were all obtained from the same sample, sequenced in a study of T cells in Graves' hyperthyroidism and ophthalmopathy. Regions amplified from RNA transcripts were the TCR beta CDR3 regions. In the first-round RT-PCR of the TCR CDR3, the HTBI primer set was used. Using its own MiXCR run on the multiplex PCR reads, TCRdb lists one record per CDR3 protein. The sample contains hundreds of thousands of distinct CDR3 sequences, roughly 14% of which appear only once. The sequencing sample was made of blood. Source of these receptors: a woman between 18 and 29 years old with Graves' hyperthyroidism.

In this sample, this clonotype turned up many times. The chain joins TRBV5-1 to TRBJ2-7, with a tentative D call TRBD2 (5 bases). Deletions cut 3 bases from V and 3 bases from J, with 10 bases between. This CDR3 spans 13 amino acids. Germline V lookup: CDR1 SGHRS, CDR2 YFSETQ. The CDR3 protein is CASSYSGDYEQYF. CDR3 DNA: TGCGCCAGCAGCTACTCCGGGGACTACGAGCAGTACTTC.

This clonotype was observed at least ten times. The chain uses TRBV9 and TRBJ1-6; perhaps TRBD1 as D (6 bases). CDR3 length equals 14 residues. V was clipped by 0 bases and J by 6 bases, with 7 bases between them. Germline-derived CDR1 and CDR2 are SGDLS and YYNGEE. The CDR3 region has the DNA TGTGCCAGCAGCGTAGGGACAGTTAATTCACCCCTCCACTTT. It is translated as CASSVGTVNSPLHF. Full variable domain (rest looked up from reference TRBV9 and TRBJ1-6): DSGVTQTPKHLITATGQRVTLRCSPRSGDLSVYWYQQSLDQGLQFLIQYYNGEERAKGNILERFSAQQFPDLHSELNLSSLELGDSALYFCASSVGTVNSPLHFGNGTRLTVT.

This clonotype appeared many times. This rearrangement joins TRBV20-1 to TRBJ2-4, with D maybe TRBD2 (5 bases). V was clipped by 0 bases and J by 9 bases, with 18 bases between them. Germline V lookup: CDR1 DFQATT, CDR2 SNEGSKA (reference sequence). The length of the CDR3 is 15 residues. CDR3 DNA: TGCAGTGCTAGAGAGGCTAGCACATACTTGGGCATTCAGTACTTC. This codes for CSAREASTYLGIQYF.

This clonotype was seen repeatedly, ten times or more. The genes are TRBV2 and TRBJ1-1; TRBD1 might be the D (5 bases). The length of the CDR3 is 12 residues. Trimming left V 8 bases short and J 1 base short, with 8 bases between. CDR1 and CDR2 from the germline V gene are SNHLY and FYNNEI. As DNA, the CDR3 is TGTGCCAGCGGGGGGGGGAACACTGAAGCTTTCTTT. It codes for CASGGGNTEAFF.

This clonotype was observed many times. The chain carries TRBV12-3 or TRBV12-4 and TRBJ1-2; D unclear. Trimming removed 3 bases at V and 8 bases at J, with 10 bases between. The CDR3 has 12 amino acids. CDR3 bases: TGTGCCAGCAGTTTGGTCAGTACGGGCTACACCTTC. The encoded protein is CASSLVSTGYTF.

V gene TRBV15 combines with J gene TRBJ2-3; either TRBD1 or TRBD2 may supply D (5 bases each). The V and J ends lost 5 bases and 1 base respectively, with 16 bases between them. Germline CDR1 LNHNV, CDR2 YYDKDF (reference sequence). The CDR3 consists of 16 residues. DNA for the CDR3: TGTGCCACCAGCCCCCGGGAACGAGGGGGCACAGATACGCAGTATTTT. Amino acids: CATSPRERGGTDTQYF.

The chain combines TRBV9 with TRBJ1-2, with D tentatively TRBD1 (6 bases). Trimming left V 0 bases short and J 2 bases short, with 8 bases between. The CDR3 has 14 residues. Germline CDR1 is SGDLS and CDR2 is YYNGEE. DNA of the CDR3: TGTGCCAGCAGCGTAGCAGGGGTGAACTATGGCTACACCTTC. Translation gives CASSVAGVNYGYTF. The full variable domain, its missing parts supplied by reference TRBV9 and TRBJ1-2, is DSGVTQTPKHLITATGQRVTLRCSPRSGDLSVYWYQQSLDQGLQFLIQYYNGEERAKGNILERFSAQQFPDLHSELNLSSLELGDSALYFCASSVAGVNYGYTFGSGTRLTVV.

This clonotype was found many times. V and J are TRBV7-2 and TRBJ2-6; perhaps D is TRBD1 or TRBD2 (5 bases each). Germline assignment: CDR1 SGHTA and CDR2 FQGNSA. The length of the CDR3 is 16 residues. Trimming removed 1 base at V and 0 bases at J, with 7 bases between. Written as DNA, the CDR3 is TGTGCCAGCAGCTTAGAAGGGACCTCTGGGGCCAACGTCCTGACTTTC. Protein: CASSLEGTSGANVLTF.

At least ten counts were recorded for this clonotype. The rearrangement uses TRBV27 and TRBJ2-3; D is possibly TRBD1 (6 bases). The V gene lost 8 bases and the J gene lost 1 base, with 16 bases spanning the gap. The CDR3 spans 15 residues. Looked up from germline, CDR1 is MNHEY and CDR2 is SMNVEV (reference sequence). The CDR3 bases are TGTGCCAGCTCTTTTCGAGGGGGTCGCACAGATACGCAGTATTTT. Protein: CASSFRGGRTDTQYF.

This clonotype was seen a few times. The genes are TRBV12-3 or TRBV12-4 and TRBJ2-4; 9 bases are shared with TRBD2. The V segment lost 6 bases and the J segment 4 bases; nucleotides outside the gene matches: 7. This CDR3 has 15 amino acids. The CDR3 reads CASRRTTSGKNIQYF. CDR3 nucleotides: TGTGCCAGCAGGAGGACCACTAGCGGGAAAAACATTCAGTACTTC.

This clonotype was counted many times. The chain recombines TRBV20-1 with TRBJ2-7, with D perhaps matching TRBD2 (5 bases). Germline V gene lookup returns CDR1 DFQATT and CDR2 SNEGSKA (reference sequence). V lost 1 base to trimming and J lost 7 bases, with 14 bases between them. The CDR3 spans 13 residues. This CDR3 reads CSARALGSWEQYF. CDR3 sequence (DNA): TGCAGTGCTAGAGCACTAGGTAGTTGGGAGCAGTACTTC.

In this sample, this clonotype turned up once. Since a much larger clone is just one base distant, this may be a read error. For the CDR3, the DNA is TGTGCCAGCAGCTACCTCGGGCGCAATGAAAAACTGTTTTTT. It codes for CASSYLGRNEKLFF. The rearrangement links TRBV28 to TRBJ1-4; no clear D gene. CDR1 MDHEN and CDR2 SYDVKM come from the germline V gene. Deletions cut 6 bases from V and 5 bases from J, with 13 bases between. The CDR3 covers 14 residues.

This clonotype was seen many times. The chain couples TRBV7-9 to TRBJ1-2; 8 bases line up with TRBD1. Germline CDR1 is SEHNR and CDR2 is FQNEAQ (reference sequence). CDR3 length equals 14 residues. V shed 5 bases, J shed 4 bases, and the junction held 6 bases outside the gene matches. This chain's CDR3 is CASSASGGGYGYTF. The CDR3 bases are TGTGCCAGCAGCGCCTCAGGGGGCGGCTATGGCTACACCTTC.